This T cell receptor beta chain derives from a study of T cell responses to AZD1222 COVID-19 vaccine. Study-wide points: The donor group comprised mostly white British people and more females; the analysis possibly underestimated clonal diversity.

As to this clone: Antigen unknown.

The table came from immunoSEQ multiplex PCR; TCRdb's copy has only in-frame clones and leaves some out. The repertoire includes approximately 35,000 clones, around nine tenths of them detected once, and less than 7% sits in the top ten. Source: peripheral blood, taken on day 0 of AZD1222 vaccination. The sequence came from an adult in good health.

The CDR3 coding sequence is TGTGCCAGCAGAGGGACAGGGACAGATACGCAGTATTTT. It specifies CASRGTGTDTQYF. The chain carries TRBV27 and TRBJ2-3, with TRBD1 matching 9 bases. Unmatched junction bases numbered 1, after V lost 6 bases and J lost 3 bases. CDR3 length: 13 residues. Germline CDR1 and CDR2: MNHEY and SMNVEV (reference sequence).